The rows below give T cell receptor beta chains drawn from one sample of a study of shared clonotypes between healthy human individuals. Sequenced by immunoSEQ multiplex PCR; TCRdb stores in-frame clones only, minus some. The sample includes about 490,000 clones, about 82% of them seen just once. Sequencing was carried out using PBMCs. The source of these receptors is a woman aged 40-49 years in good health. Some clones in this sample may be carry-over from other donors' samples. CDR3s include the opening cysteine and the closing phenylalanine or tryptophan. Fields, in order: J gene, D gene, V gene, clone size, CDR3 protein, CDR3 DNA. D genes are given only for firm matches. Clone size appears in some rows only: once, few, many, or a class for an expanded clone.

J gene: TRBJ1-3; D gene: -; V gene: TRBV6-6; clone size: -; CDR3 protein: CASSYPQSGNTIYF; CDR3 DNA: TGTGCCAGCAGTTACCCCCAGAGTGGAAACACCATATATTTT
J gene: TRBJ2-7; D gene: TRBD1; V gene: TRBV28; clone size: -; CDR3 protein: CASRPPGGPPYEQYF; CDR3 DNA: TGTGCCAGCAGACCGCCAGGGGGCCCTCCCTACGAGCAGTACTTC
J gene: TRBJ1-1; D gene: -; V gene: TRBV4-1; clone size: many; CDR3 protein: CASSRGPGTANTEAFF; CDR3 DNA: TGCGCCAGCAGCCGGGGACCCGGGACGGCAAACACTGAAGCTTTCTTT
J gene: TRBJ2-1; D gene: -; V gene: TRBV2; clone size: -; CDR3 protein: CATQGYNEQFF; CDR3 DNA: TGTGCCACCCAAGGATACAATGAGCAGTTCTTC
J gene: TRBJ2-1; D gene: -; V gene: TRBV7-2; clone size: -; CDR3 protein: CASSLTTDDNEQFF; CDR3 DNA: TGTGCCAGCAGCCTAACGACAGACGACAATGAGCAGTTCTTC
J gene: TRBJ1-2; D gene: -; V gene: TRBV9; clone size: -; CDR3 protein: CASSVGAPNYGYTF; CDR3 DNA: TGTGCCAGCAGCGTAGGTGCACCGAACTATGGCTACACCTTC
J gene: TRBJ2-7; D gene: -; V gene: TRBV27; clone size: -; CDR3 protein: CASSPGQFYEQYF; CDR3 DNA: TGTGCCAGCAGTCCTGGACAGTTCTACGAGCAGTACTTC
J gene: TRBJ2-7; D gene: -; V gene: TRBV28; clone size: -; CDR3 protein: CASSPGGPGGEQYF; CDR3 DNA: TGTGCCAGCAGCCCAGGGGGGCCTGGAGGCGAGCAGTACTTC
J gene: TRBJ2-1; D gene: TRBD1; V gene: TRBV9; clone size: -; CDR3 protein: CASSVRQGSYNEQFF; CDR3 DNA: TGTGCCAGCAGCGTGCGACAGGGCTCCTACAATGAGCAGTTCTTC
J gene: TRBJ2-7; D gene: -; V gene: TRBV2; clone size: few; CDR3 protein: CASRATANSYEQYF; CDR3 DNA: TGTGCCAGCAGGGCCACAGCAAACTCCTACGAGCAGTACTTC
J gene: TRBJ2-7; D gene: -; V gene: TRBV11-2; clone size: -; CDR3 protein: CASSLEIATRGEQYF; CDR3 DNA: TGTGCCAGCAGCTTAGAAATAGCGACCCGGGGGGAGCAGTACTTC
J gene: TRBJ1-4; D gene: -; V gene: TRBV9; clone size: -; CDR3 protein: CASSVDLGEKLFF; CDR3 DNA: TGTGCCAGCAGCGTAGACCTCGGAGAAAAACTGTTTTTT
J gene: TRBJ2-3; D gene: -; V gene: TRBV15; clone size: -; CDR3 protein: CATSRDLAASTDTQYF; CDR3 DNA: TGTGCCACCAGCAGAGATCTAGCAGCTAGCACAGATACGCAGTATTTT
J gene: TRBJ2-1; D gene: TRBD1; V gene: TRBV29-1; clone size: -; CDR3 protein: CSVRNTGTGGLNEQFF; CDR3 DNA: TGCAGCGTTCGGAATACCGGGACAGGGGGGCTCAATGAGCAGTTCTTC
J gene: TRBJ1-5; D gene: TRBD1; V gene: TRBV7-2; clone size: -; CDR3 protein: CASSLGGTANQPQHF; CDR3 DNA: TGTGCCAGCAGCTTAGGGGGGACAGCAAATCAGCCCCAGCATTTT
J gene: TRBJ2-1; D gene: -; V gene: TRBV10-3; clone size: -; CDR3 protein: CATKVVGDTDEQFF; CDR3 DNA: TGTGCCACCAAGGTGGTGGGGGACACTGATGAGCAGTTCTTC
J gene: TRBJ1-2; D gene: -; V gene: TRBV6-1; clone size: once; CDR3 protein: CASSEAPGYVYGYTF; CDR3 DNA: TGTGCCAGCAGTGAAGCGCCAGGGTACGTCTATGGCTACACCTTC
J gene: TRBJ2-1; D gene: TRBD2; V gene: TRBV7-9; clone size: -; CDR3 protein: CASSSSGTSGNEQFF; CDR3 DNA: TGTGCCAGCAGCTCTTCCGGGACTAGCGGCAATGAGCAGTTCTTC
J gene: TRBJ2-3; D gene: TRBD2; V gene: TRBV7-2; clone size: few; CDR3 protein: CASTPIAGVRADTQYF; CDR3 DNA: TGTGCCAGCACCCCCATAGCGGGAGTTAGGGCAGATACGCAGTATTTT
J gene: TRBJ2-1; D gene: -; V gene: TRBV15; clone size: -; CDR3 protein: CATSSNNEQFF; CDR3 DNA: TGTGCCACCAGCAGTAACAATGAGCAGTTCTTC
J gene: TRBJ2-7; D gene: -; V gene: TRBV18; clone size: -; CDR3 protein: CASSQGGAGQYEQYF; CDR3 DNA: TGTGCCAGCTCACAGGGGGGGGCAGGGCAGTACGAGCAGTACTTC
J gene: TRBJ2-2; D gene: TRBD2; V gene: TRBV27; clone size: -; CDR3 protein: CASSLYGGAGELFF; CDR3 DNA: TGTGCCAGCAGTTTATATGGGGGGGCCGGGGAGCTGTTTTTT
J gene: TRBJ2-3; D gene: -; V gene: TRBV9; clone size: -; CDR3 protein: CASSVAGSTDTQYF; CDR3 DNA: TGTGCCAGCAGCGTAGCGGGAAGCACAGATACGCAGTATTTT
J gene: TRBJ1-2; D gene: TRBD1; V gene: TRBV28; clone size: -; CDR3 protein: CASSPHLTGDGYTF; CDR3 DNA: TGTGCCAGCAGTCCCCATTTGACAGGGGATGGCTACACCTTC
J gene: TRBJ2-7; D gene: -; V gene: TRBV11-2; clone size: -; CDR3 protein: CASSLRGWAYEQYF; CDR3 DNA: TGTGCCAGCAGCTTACGTGGGTGGGCCTACGAGCAGTACTTC
J gene: TRBJ2-7; D gene: TRBD2; V gene: TRBV10-2; clone size: -; CDR3 protein: CASTAASGSSGEQYF; CDR3 DNA: TGCGCCAGCACCGCGGCTAGCGGGAGTTCGGGGGAGCAGTACTTC
J gene: TRBJ2-1; D gene: TRBD2; V gene: TRBV28; clone size: few; CDR3 protein: CASSPQLAGGGKQFF; CDR3 DNA: TGTGCCAGCAGTCCCCAACTAGCGGGAGGTGGTAAGCAGTTCTTC
J gene: TRBJ2-6; D gene: -; V gene: TRBV7-3; clone size: -; CDR3 protein: CASSLNGDPSGANVLTF; CDR3 DNA: TGTGCCAGCAGCTTAAATGGAGATCCGTCTGGGGCCAACGTCCTGACTTTC
J gene: TRBJ2-7; D gene: -; V gene: TRBV2; clone size: -; CDR3 protein: CASSVLPVGTYEQYF; CDR3 DNA: TGTGCCAGCAGTGTTCTACCAGTCGGCACCTACGAGCAGTACTTC
J gene: TRBJ2-7; D gene: -; V gene: TRBV9; clone size: -; CDR3 protein: CASSVAGDSTYEQYF; CDR3 DNA: TGTGCCAGCAGCGTAGCTGGGGACTCGACCTACGAGCAGTACTTC
J gene: TRBJ2-3; D gene: TRBD2; V gene: TRBV7-2; clone size: -; CDR3 protein: CASLLAGGNTDTQYF; CDR3 DNA: TGTGCCAGTTTACTAGCGGGAGGGAACACAGATACGCAGTATTTT
J gene: TRBJ1-4; D gene: -; V gene: TRBV29-1; clone size: -; CDR3 protein: CSATRGGSNEKLFF; CDR3 DNA: TGCAGTGCAACAAGAGGGGGGTCTAATGAAAAACTGTTTTTT
J gene: TRBJ1-6; D gene: TRBD1; V gene: TRBV28; clone size: many; CDR3 protein: CASSFWTGRIPALHF; CDR3 DNA: TGTGCCAGCAGTTTCTGGACAGGGAGAATTCCGGCCCTCCACTTT
J gene: TRBJ2-1; D gene: -; V gene: TRBV7-2; clone size: -; CDR3 protein: CASSRGGAYEQFF; CDR3 DNA: TGTGCCAGCAGCCGGGGTGGGGCCTATGAGCAGTTCTTC
J gene: TRBJ2-3; D gene: -; V gene: TRBV6-5; clone size: -; CDR3 protein: CASSQRLADTQYF; CDR3 DNA: TGTGCCAGCAGCCAGAGACTAGCAGATACGCAGTATTTT
J gene: TRBJ1-1; D gene: TRBD1; V gene: TRBV30; clone size: -; CDR3 protein: CAWSLGQGFPTEAFF; CDR3 DNA: TGTGCCTGGAGTCTAGGACAGGGGTTTCCCACTGAAGCTTTCTTT
J gene: TRBJ1-1; D gene: TRBD1; V gene: TRBV5-1; clone size: few; CDR3 protein: CASSLDRGTEAFF; CDR3 DNA: TGCGCCAGCAGCTTGGACAGGGGCACTGAAGCTTTCTTT
J gene: TRBJ2-1; D gene: TRBD2; V gene: TRBV6-6; clone size: -; CDR3 protein: CASSQGLASNEQFF; CDR3 DNA: TGTGCCAGCAGTCAAGGACTAGCGTCCAATGAGCAGTTCTTC
J gene: TRBJ2-2; D gene: TRBD2; V gene: TRBV7-3; clone size: -; CDR3 protein: CASSPGLAGGRTGELFF; CDR3 DNA: TGTGCCAGCAGCCCGGGACTAGCGGGAGGGCGCACCGGGGAGCTGTTTTTT
J gene: TRBJ2-3; D gene: -; V gene: TRBV7-3; clone size: -; CDR3 protein: CASAPEGPDTQYF; CDR3 DNA: TGTGCCAGCGCCCCCGAAGGTCCAGATACGCAGTATTTT
J gene: TRBJ2-1; D gene: -; V gene: TRBV2; clone size: -; CDR3 protein: CASRRARRNEQFF; CDR3 DNA: TGTGCCAGCAGACGGGCTCGTAGGAATGAGCAGTTCTTC
J gene: TRBJ1-1; D gene: -; V gene: TRBV5-1; clone size: -; CDR3 protein: CASSLDGGLTEAFF; CDR3 DNA: TGCGCCAGCAGCTTGGACGGGGGGCTGACTGAAGCTTTCTTT